The rows below give T cell receptor beta chains drawn from one sample of a study of blood T cells in healthy people across ages. TCRdb used MiXCR to reprocess the 5' RACE reads, holding one entry per CDR3 protein. The sample includes 700,000 to 900,000 distinct CDR3 sequences, about 53% of them seen just once. The source material was blood. The source of these receptors is an elderly man in good health. The conserved cysteine and the conserved F or W are not part of the CDR3 here. The listing skips clone size in some rows; elsewhere it reads once, few, many or a size class.

length | J | V | size | CDR3
14 | TRBJ1-6 | TRBV27 | - | ASSRTRQGRHSPLH
15 | TRBJ2-7 | TRBV6-2/TRBV6-3 | once | ASSSLGLAGSSYEQY
14 | TRBJ1-2 | TRBV12-5 | few | ASGLVPGQGNYGYT
11 | TRBJ2-6 | TRBV24-1 | few | ATSEPGANVLT
10 | TRBJ2-1 | TRBV10-3 | - | AISEGPREQF
14 | TRBJ1-2 | TRBV18 | - | ASSPQEGRRNYGYT
12 | TRBJ2-5 | TRBV27 | - | ASRVGGSGETQY
13 | TRBJ2-3 | TRBV4-3 | - | ASSRGTSDGDTQY
11 | TRBJ2-7 | TRBV29-1 | - | SVGRAPIYEQY
13 | TRBJ2-1 | TRBV2 | - | ASSRGAGGQGEQF
12 | - | TRBV7-9 | - | ASSPLARENEQY
12 | TRBJ2-5 | TRBV7-9 | - | ASYGPNVGETQY
12 | TRBJ1-1 | TRBV5-1 | - | ASSLTTLNTEAF
14 | TRBJ2-3 | TRBV6-6 | - | ASSSQRGFGTDTQY
11 | TRBJ1-2 | TRBV6-6 | - | ASSQDLGDGYT
11 | TRBJ2-5 | TRBV11-2 | few | ASSPGVRETQY
11 | TRBJ2-4 | TRBV7-2 | few | ASSRPGQAIQY
13 | TRBJ1-1 | TRBV6-5 | once | ASTNTGGAGTEAF
11 | TRBJ2-5 | TRBV5-1 | - | ASSLVVAREQY
12 | TRBJ2-7 | TRBV18 | - | ASSPGTGPLEQY
12 | TRBJ2-7 | TRBV9 | many | ASPRGLANYEQY
12 | TRBJ2-3 | TRBV6-1 | - | ASSEPVGHRYAY
12 | TRBJ1-2 | TRBV20-1 | few | SAETGWSDYGYT
10 | TRBJ2-3 | TRBV28 | few | ASSLPANTQY
13 | TRBJ2-1 | TRBV4-1 | few | ASSQEGRQYNEQF
11 | TRBJ2-3 | TRBV5-1 | few | ASSLDASRYAY